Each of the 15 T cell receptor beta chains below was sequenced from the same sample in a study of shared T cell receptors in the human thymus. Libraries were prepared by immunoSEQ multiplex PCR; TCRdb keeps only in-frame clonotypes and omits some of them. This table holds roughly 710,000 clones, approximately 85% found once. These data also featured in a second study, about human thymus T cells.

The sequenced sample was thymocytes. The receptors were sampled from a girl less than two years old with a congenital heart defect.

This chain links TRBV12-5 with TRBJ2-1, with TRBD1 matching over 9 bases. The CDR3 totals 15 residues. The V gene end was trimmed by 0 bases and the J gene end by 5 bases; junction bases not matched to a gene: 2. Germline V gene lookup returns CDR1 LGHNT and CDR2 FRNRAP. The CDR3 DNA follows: TGTGCTAGTGGTTTGGTGGGACAGGGAAACAATGAGCAGTTCTTC. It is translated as CASGLVGQGNNEQFF.

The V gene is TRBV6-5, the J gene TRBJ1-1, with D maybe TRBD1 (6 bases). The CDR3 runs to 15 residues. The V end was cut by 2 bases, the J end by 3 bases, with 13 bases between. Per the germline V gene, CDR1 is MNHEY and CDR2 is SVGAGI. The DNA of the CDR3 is TGTGCCAGCAGTTACCCCGGACAGCTTGACACTGAAGCTTTCTTT. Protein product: CASSYPGQLDTEAFF.

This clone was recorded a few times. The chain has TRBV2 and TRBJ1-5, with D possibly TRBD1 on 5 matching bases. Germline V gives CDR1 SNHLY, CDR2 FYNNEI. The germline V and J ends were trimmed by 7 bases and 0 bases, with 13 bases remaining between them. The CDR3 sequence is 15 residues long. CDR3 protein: CASNRGLYSNQPQHF. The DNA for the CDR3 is TGTGCCAGCAATAGGGGTCTCTATAGCAATCAGCCCCAGCATTTT.

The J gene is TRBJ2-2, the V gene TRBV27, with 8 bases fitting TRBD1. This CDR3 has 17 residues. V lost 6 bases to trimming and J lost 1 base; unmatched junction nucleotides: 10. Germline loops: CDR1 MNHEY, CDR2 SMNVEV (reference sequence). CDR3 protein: CASSADRGRRNTGELFF. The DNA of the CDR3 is TGTGCCAGCAGCGCCGACAGGGGACGCCGGAACACCGGGGAGCTGTTTTTT.

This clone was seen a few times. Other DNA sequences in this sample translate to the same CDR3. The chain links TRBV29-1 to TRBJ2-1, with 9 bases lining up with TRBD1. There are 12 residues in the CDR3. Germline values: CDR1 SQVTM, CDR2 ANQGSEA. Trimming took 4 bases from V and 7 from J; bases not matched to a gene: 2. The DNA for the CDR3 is TGCAGCGTTGGACAGGGGGGAAATGAGCAGTTCTTC. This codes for CSVGQGGNEQFF.

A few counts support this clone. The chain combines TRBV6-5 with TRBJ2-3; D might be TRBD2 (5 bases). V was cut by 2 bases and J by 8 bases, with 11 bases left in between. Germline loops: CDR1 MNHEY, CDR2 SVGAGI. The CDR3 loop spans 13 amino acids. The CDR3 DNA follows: TGTGCCAGCAGTTACGACCGACGGGGTACGCAGTATTTT. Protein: CASSYDRRGTQYF.

Written as DNA, the CDR3 is TGTGCCAGCAGCCAAGATAGAGAGGGTGGTAATTCACCCCTCCACTTT. It is translated as CASSQDREGGNSPLHF. This chain links TRBV14 with TRBJ1-6, with D unresolved. The V end lost 0 bases, the J end lost 6 bases, and 12 bases lay between the germline ends. The length of the CDR3 is 16 residues. Germline lookup yields CDR1 SGHDN and CDR2 FVKESK.

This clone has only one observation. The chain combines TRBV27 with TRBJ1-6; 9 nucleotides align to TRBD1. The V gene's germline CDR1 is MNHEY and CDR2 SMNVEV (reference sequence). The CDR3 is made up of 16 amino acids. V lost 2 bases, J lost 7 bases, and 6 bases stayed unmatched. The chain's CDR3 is CASSLPPGQGNSPLHF. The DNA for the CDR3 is TGTGCCAGCAGTTTACCTCCGGGACAGGGAAATTCACCCCTCCACTTT.

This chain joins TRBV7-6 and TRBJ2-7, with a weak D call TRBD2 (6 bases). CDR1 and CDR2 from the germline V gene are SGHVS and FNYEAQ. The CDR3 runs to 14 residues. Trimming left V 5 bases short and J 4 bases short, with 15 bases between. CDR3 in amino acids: CASSVGREHYEQYF. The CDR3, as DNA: TGTGCCAGCAGCGTCGGACGGGAGCATTACGAGCAGTACTTC.

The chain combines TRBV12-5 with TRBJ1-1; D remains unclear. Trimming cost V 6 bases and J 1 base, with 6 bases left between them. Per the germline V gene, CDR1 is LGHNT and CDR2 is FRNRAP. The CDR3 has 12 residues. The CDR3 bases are TGTGCTAGTGGGGTCGGGAACACTGAAGCTTTCTTT. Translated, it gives CASGVGNTEAFF. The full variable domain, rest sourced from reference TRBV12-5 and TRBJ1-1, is DARVTQTPRHKVTEMGQEVTMRCQPILGHNTVFWYRQTMMQGLELLAYFRNRAPLDDSGMPKDRFSAEMPDATLATLKIQPSEPRDSAVYFCASGVGNTEAFFGQGTRLTVV.

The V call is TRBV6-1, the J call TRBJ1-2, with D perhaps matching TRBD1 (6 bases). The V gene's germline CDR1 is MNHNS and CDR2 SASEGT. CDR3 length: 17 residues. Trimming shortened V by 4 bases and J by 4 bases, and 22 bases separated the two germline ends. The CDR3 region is CASSASEPGTPVYGYTF. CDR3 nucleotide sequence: TGTGCCAGCAGTGCCTCAGAGCCCGGGACACCCGTCTATGGCTACACCTTC.

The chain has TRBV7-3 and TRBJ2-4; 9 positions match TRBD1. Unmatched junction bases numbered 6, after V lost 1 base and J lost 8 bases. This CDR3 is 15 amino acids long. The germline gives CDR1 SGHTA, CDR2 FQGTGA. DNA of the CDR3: TGTGCCAGCAGCTTAAGGGGACAGGGTTTGGACATTCAGTACTTC. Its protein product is CASSLRGQGLDIQYF.

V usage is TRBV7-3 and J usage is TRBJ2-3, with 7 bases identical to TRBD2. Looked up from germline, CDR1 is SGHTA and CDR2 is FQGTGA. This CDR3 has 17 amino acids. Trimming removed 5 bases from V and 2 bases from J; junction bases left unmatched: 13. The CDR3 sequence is CASSPRGASGSTDTQYF. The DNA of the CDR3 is TGTGCCAGCAGCCCACGTGGGGCTAGCGGTTCCACAGATACGCAGTATTTT. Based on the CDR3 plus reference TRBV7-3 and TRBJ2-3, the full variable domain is GAGVSQTPSNKVTEKGKYVELRCDPISGHTALYWYRQSLGQGPEFLIYFQGTGAADDSGLPNDRFFAVRPEGSVSTLKIQRTERGDSAVYLCASSPRGASGSTDTQYFGPGTRLTVL.

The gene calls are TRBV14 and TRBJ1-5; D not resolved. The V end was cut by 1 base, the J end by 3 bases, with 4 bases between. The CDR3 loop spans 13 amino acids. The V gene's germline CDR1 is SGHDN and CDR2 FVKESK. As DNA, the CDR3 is TGTGCCAGCAGCCAAGGAGACAATCAGCCCCAGCATTTT. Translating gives CASSQGDNQPQHF.

CDR3 sequence: CASSVGYPGGEYNEQFF. The CDR3 DNA reads as TGTGCCAGCAGCGTAGGGTACCCAGGGGGCGAGTACAATGAGCAGTTCTTC. The V call is TRBV9, the J call TRBJ2-1, with TRBD1 matching 8 bases. Germline V CDR1 and CDR2: SGDLS, YYNGEE. The CDR3 runs to 17 residues. V shed 0 bases, J shed 4 bases, and the junction held 9 bases outside the gene matches.